The source of this T cell receptor (beta chain) is a study of T cells in narcolepsy. Study as a whole: Patients with NT1 or NT2 and healthy control donors were enrolled.

After removal of 4 bases from V and 0 bases from J, the junction contained 6 bases not matched to a gene. CDR3 length: 17 residues. Germline CDR1 reads SGHDT; CDR2 reads YYEEEE. Findings and caveats of the study: Same-patient CSF and blood CD4+ T cell clonotypes included HCRT-specific and TRIB2-specific autoreactive ones. Blood of same and different patients, but not healthy controls, reportedly held recurring autoreactive clonotypes. Autoreactive clone sequences were missing from some blood memory CD4+ repertoires.

This clone was seen only a few times. Its antigen is currently unknown. Produced via immunoSEQ multiplex PCR; TCRdb's table is partial and in-frame only. Of about 24,000 clones detected, less than 70% appear once; the ten largest clones hold 10% to 15%. This TCR came from a human donor in good health. The chain has TRBV5-6 and TRBJ2-1; TRBD2 agrees at 11 bases. Sequenced sample: memory (CD45RA-) CD4+ T cells from blood. The CDR3 DNA is TGTGCCAGCAGCCTCGGACTAGCGGGCACCTCCTACAATGAGCAGTTCTTC. As protein: CASSLGLAGTSYNEQFF. The full variable domain, rest sourced from reference TRBV5-6 and TRBJ2-1, is DAGVTQSPTHLIKTRGQQVTLRCSPKSGHDTVSWYQQALGQGPQFIFQYYEEEERQRGNFPDRFSGHQFPNYSSELNVNALLLGDSALYLCASSLGLAGTSYNEQFFGPGTRLTVL.